A selection of T cell receptor beta chains follows, all from one sample in a study of cytomegalovirus exposure and HLA in healthy donors. Clones were read by immunoSEQ multiplex PCR, and TCRdb kept only the in-frame ones, dropping some. This table holds about 120,000 clones, 77% found once. The sequencing input was PBMCs. These receptor sequences come from a man aged 18 to 29 in good health and CMV-seropositive. Each CDR3 is given with its conserved first and last residue. The order of the fields is J gene, clone size, CDR3 length, V gene, D gene, CDR3 protein, CDR3 DNA. The D gene is left open where the match is weak. Clone size is not always given. Where it is, it says once, few, many or a class for expanded clones.

TRBJ1-1	-	13	TRBV7-7	-	CASSLTVNTEAFF	TGTGCTAGCAGCTTAACGGTGAACACTGAAGCTTTCTTT
TRBJ1-3	-	13	TRBV6-8	-	CASRTPEANTIYF	TGTGCCAGCAGGACTCCCGAGGCGAACACCATATATTTT
TRBJ1-4	-	18	TRBV11-2	-	CASSSGVPEGPTNEKLFF	TGTGCCAGCAGCTCGGGGGTCCCCGAGGGCCCAACTAATGAAAAACTGTTTTTT
TRBJ2-7	-	16	TRBV28	TRBD2	CASSLNPSGSDYEQYF	TGTGCCAGCAGTTTAAACCCTAGCGGGAGCGACTACGAGCAGTACTTC
TRBJ2-2	-	15	TRBV30	TRBD1	CAWCPDRVFTGELFF	TGTGCCTGGTGCCCGGACAGGGTGTTCACCGGGGAGCTGTTTTTT
TRBJ2-2	-	15	TRBV5-1	-	CASSLDISNTGELFF	TGCGCCAGCAGCTTGGACATTTCGAACACCGGGGAGCTGTTTTTT
TRBJ2-5	-	16	TRBV4-1	TRBD2	CASSQGRATSGRIQYF	TGCGCCAGCAGCCAAGGCCGAGCGACTAGCGGGAGGATCCAGTACTTC
TRBJ2-7	-	13	TRBV6-5	-	CASSSPFPYEQYF	TGTGCCAGCAGTTCCCCGTTCCCCTACGAGCAGTACTTC
TRBJ2-7	-	14	TRBV5-1	TRBD1	CASSLGQGAYEQYF	TGCGCCAGCAGCCTCGGACAGGGAGCCTACGAGCAGTACTTC
TRBJ1-5	-	15	TRBV4-1	TRBD1	CASSYGQGGHQPQHF	TGCGCCAGCAGCTACGGACAGGGGGGGCATCAGCCCCAGCATTTT
TRBJ1-6	-	14	TRBV5-1	-	CAGIQGFGNSPLHF	TGCGCCGGGATACAGGGCTTTGGGAATTCACCCCTCCACTTT
TRBJ2-1	-	15	TRBV6-4	-	CASSDSGATGNEQFF	TGTGCCAGCAGTGACTCGGGGGCTACGGGGAATGAGCAGTTCTTC
TRBJ2-7	once	14	TRBV27	TRBD1	CASRPGTAPGEQYF	TGTGCCAGCAGACCCGGGACAGCACCTGGCGAGCAGTACTTC
TRBJ1-1	-	12	TRBV10-1	-	CASSERGTEAFF	TGCGCCAGCAGTGAGAGAGGCACTGAAGCTTTCTTT
TRBJ1-2	-	14	TRBV6-1	-	CASSEVSGADGYTF	TGTGCCAGCAGTGAAGTATCAGGGGCAGATGGCTACACCTTC
TRBJ1-1	-	17	TRBV5-1	-	CASSLNGGDRMNTEAFF	TGCGCCAGCAGCTTGAACGGAGGGGACCGGATGAACACTGAAGCTTTCTTT
TRBJ1-2	few	13	TRBV6-1	TRBD1	CASQPTGTHGYTF	TGTGCCAGCCAGCCGACAGGGACCCATGGCTACACCTTC
TRBJ1-2	-	13	TRBV10-1	-	CANNERPNYGYTF	TGCGCCAATAACGAGCGTCCTAACTATGGCTACACCTTC
TRBJ1-6	-	11	TRBV28	-	CASRQGSPLHF	TGTGCCAGCAGGCAGGGATCACCCCTCCACTTT
TRBJ2-7	-	15	TRBV9	TRBD1	CASSVSGGFVYEQYF	TGTGCCAGCAGCGTATCAGGGGGCTTTGTCTACGAGCAGTACTTC
TRBJ2-1	-	16	TRBV27	TRBD1	CASSSGQARPYNEQFF	TGTGCCAGCAGTTCGGGACAGGCGAGACCTTACAATGAGCAGTTCTTC
TRBJ1-1	-	11	TRBV5-8	-	CASSLVRGAFF	TGTGCCAGCAGCTTGGTGCGGGGGGCTTTCTTT
TRBJ2-7	-	15	TRBV14	-	CASSQERGESYEQYF	TGTGCCAGCAGCCAAGAAAGGGGCGAGAGCTACGAGCAGTACTTC
TRBJ1-1	few	16	TRBV5-1	TRBD1	CASSLDGTGVSTEAFF	TGCGCCAGCAGCTTGGATGGGACAGGGGTGAGCACTGAAGCTTTCTTT
TRBJ2-3	once	15	TRBV30	TRBD1	CAWSAGTGEADTQYF	TGTGCCTGGAGTGCCGGGACAGGGGAAGCAGATACGCAGTATTTT
TRBJ1-2	-	13	TRBV4-2	TRBD1	CASSQGQGRGYTF	TGTGCCAGCAGCCAAGGACAGGGTCGAGGCTACACCTTC
TRBJ2-7	-	17	TRBV13	-	CASSQGGRGVLPGEQYF	TGTGCCAGCAGTCAGGGGGGGCGGGGGGTCCTACCGGGCGAGCAGTACTTC
TRBJ1-1	once	14	TRBV30	TRBD1	CAWSVTGLATEAFF	TGTGCCTGGAGTGTGACAGGGCTGGCCACTGAAGCTTTCTTT
TRBJ2-7	-	14	TRBV19	TRBD2	CASSLAGGPYEQYF	TGTGCCAGTAGTTTAGCGGGAGGTCCTTACGAGCAGTACTTC
TRBJ2-7	-	14	TRBV6-6	TRBD2	CASSYGGRAYEQYF	TGTGCCAGCAGTTACGGCGGGAGGGCCTACGAGCAGTACTTC
TRBJ2-5	few	17	TRBV5-1	TRBD2	CASSLGVLAGGLETQYF	TGCGCCAGCAGCTTGGGAGTCCTAGCGGGAGGGTTGGAGACCCAGTACTTC
TRBJ2-2	few	12	TRBV6-1	-	CASRDTFGELFF	TGTGCCAGCAGGGACACGTTCGGGGAGCTGTTTTTT
TRBJ2-3	-	14	TRBV19	TRBD2	CASSIQRGTDTQYF	TGTGCCAGTAGTATCCAGCGGGGGACAGATACGCAGTATTTT
TRBJ2-1	-	12	TRBV6-5	-	CASSYLRGEQFF	TGTGCCAGCAGTTACTTAAGGGGTGAGCAGTTCTTC
TRBJ1-1	-	15	TRBV4-1	-	CASSPTQEGNTEAFF	TGCGCCAGCAGCCCCACACAGGAAGGGAACACTGAAGCTTTCTTT
TRBJ1-2	-	12	TRBV30	-	CALLINLYGYTF	TGTGCCCTGCTGATCAATCTATATGGCTACACCTTC
TRBJ2-4	-	15	TRBV27	-	CASRRGAYPQNIQYF	TGTGCCAGCAGACGGGGGGCGTACCCCCAAAACATTCAGTACTTC
TRBJ2-5	-	15	TRBV19	TRBD2	CASRKVASGRETQYF	TGTGCCAGTAGAAAGGTGGCTAGCGGGAGGGAGACCCAGTACTTC
TRBJ1-3	once	15	TRBV7-6	-	CASSLGTYSGNTIYF	TGTGCCAGCAGCCTAGGGACTTACTCTGGAAACACCATATATTTT
TRBJ2-3	-	18	TRBV21-1	-	CASRTGLAGGRVTDTQYF	TGTGCCAGCAGAACTGGACTAGCGGGGGGGCGGGTCACAGATACGCAGTATTTT
TRBJ1-2	-	15	TRBV7-2	TRBD1	CASSPFISGGHGYTF	TGTGCCAGCAGCCCATTTATATCAGGGGGCCATGGCTACACCTTC
TRBJ2-1	-	15	TRBV7-3	TRBD2	CASSPSSGSFDEQFF	TGTGCCAGCAGCCCTTCTAGCGGGAGTTTCGATGAGCAGTTCTTC
TRBJ1-2	few	15	TRBV7-9	TRBD1	CASSSLLRQGGGYTF	TGTGCCAGCAGCTCCCTCTTGCGACAGGGCGGTGGCTACACCTTC
TRBJ1-2	few	13	TRBV19	-	CASGYRDTGGYTF	TGTGCCAGTGGGTACAGGGATACAGGAGGCTACACCTTC
TRBJ2-7	-	15	TRBV5-1	TRBD1	CASSARDRGLYEQYF	TGCGCCAGCAGCGCCCGGGACAGGGGGCTTTACGAGCAGTACTTC
TRBJ2-7	-	14	TRBV6-1	TRBD1	CASIPFGDSYKQYF	TGTGCCAGCATCCCCTTCGGGGACAGCTATAAGCAGTACTTC
TRBJ2-7	-	15	TRBV6-5	-	CASISRASPTNEQYF	TGTGCCAGCATCTCACGGGCTAGCCCCACCAACGAGCAGTACTTC
TRBJ1-2	medium-sized	12	TRBV9	-	CASSAREGGYTF	TGTGCCAGCAGTGCCCGTGAGGGCGGCTACACCTTC
TRBJ2-2	-	15	TRBV2	TRBD1	CASSSRTGGTGELFF	TGTGCCAGCAGTTCACGGACAGGGGGCACCGGGGAGCTGTTTTTT